The T cell receptor (beta chain) described here comes from a study of vaccination effects on CD4 cells after COVID-19. About the research overall: Samples were taken post-vaccine, and their median timing was 72 days after the second dose.

With regard to this clone: The antigen is not known.

CDR3 length: 14 amino acids. Germline V gene sequence: CDR1 WSHSY, CDR2 SAAADI. Deletions cut 2 bases from V and 4 bases from J, with 11 bases between. Viral peptide pool expansion of antigen-specific CD4+ T cells preceded sequencing in the ViraFEST assay. Cultured cells yielded isolated CD4+ T cells after nine to ten days. The participants, recipients of two vaccine doses, got either BNT162b2 or mRNA-1273. Among the vaccine recipients, none had a prior SARS-CoV-2 infection, and nucleocapsid antibodies were negative. The protocol was immunoSEQ multiplex PCR, while the TCRdb copy is restricted to in-frame clones and leaves out a portion. The profile shows roughly 24,000 clones, roughly 72% of them singletons. Notes on the study in general: There were few convalescent patients in the study and no early post-infection timepoints.

This chain links TRBV10-2 with TRBJ2-5; D unclear. This receptor was identified in a human donor who received a COVID-19 vaccine. The sequencing here drew on CD4+ T cells from PBMCs cultured with HCoV-NL63 spike peptides, taken after COVID-19 vaccination. The CDR3 reads CASSEGTRTETQYF. CDR3 bases: TGCGCCAGCAGTGAGGGAACCAGAACAGAGACCCAGTACTTC.